In this sample, the clone carrying this T cell receptor beta chain turned up many times. Its target is not known. This sample was included in a study of T cells in Graves' hyperthyroidism and ophthalmopathy. Across the whole study: The blood sample was taken at first diagnosis, before treatment began.

Amplification of TCR beta CDR3 regions was performed using RNA transcripts as template. In the first-round RT-PCR of the TCR CDR3, the HTBI primer set was used. Each CDR3 protein gets one entry after TCRdb re-called the multiplex PCR reads with MiXCR. The repertoire has about half a million distinct CDR3 sequences, 20% of them found once; the top ten carry 26%. The study's findings and limits: Among clonotypes expanded in thyroid above 0.001, most were also found in blood.

The source is a man between 18 and 29 years old with Graves' hyperthyroidism. The sample consisted of blood.

This CDR3 is CASSYRDTSYEQYF. As DNA, the CDR3 is TGCGCCAGCAGCTACCGGGACACCTCCTACGAGCAGTACTTC. The chain has TRBV4-1 and TRBJ2-7; D perhaps matches TRBD1 (6 bases). The V gene lost 5 bases and the J gene lost 0 bases, with 11 bases spanning the gap. This CDR3 has 14 amino acids. Germline loops: CDR1 MGHRA, CDR2 YSYEKL.